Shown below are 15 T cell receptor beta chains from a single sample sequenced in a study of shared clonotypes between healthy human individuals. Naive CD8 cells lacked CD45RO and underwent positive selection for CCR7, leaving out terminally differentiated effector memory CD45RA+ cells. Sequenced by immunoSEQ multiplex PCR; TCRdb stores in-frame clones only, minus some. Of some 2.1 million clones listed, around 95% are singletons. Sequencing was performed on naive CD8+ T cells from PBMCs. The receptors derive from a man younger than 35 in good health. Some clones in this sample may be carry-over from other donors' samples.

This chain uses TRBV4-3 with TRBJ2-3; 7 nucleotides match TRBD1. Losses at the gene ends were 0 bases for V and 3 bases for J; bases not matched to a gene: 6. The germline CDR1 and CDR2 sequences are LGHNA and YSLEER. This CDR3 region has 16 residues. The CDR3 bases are TGCGCCAGCAGCCAAGATATTAGGGGACAGACAGATACGCAGTATTTT. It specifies CASSQDIRGQTDTQYF.

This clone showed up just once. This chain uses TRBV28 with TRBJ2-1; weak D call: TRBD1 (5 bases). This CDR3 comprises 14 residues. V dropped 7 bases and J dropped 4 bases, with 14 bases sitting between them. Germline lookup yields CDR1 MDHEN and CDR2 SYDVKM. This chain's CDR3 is CASTLGQGYNEQFF. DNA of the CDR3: TGTGCCAGCACCCTGGGGCAGGGTTACAATGAGCAGTTCTTC.

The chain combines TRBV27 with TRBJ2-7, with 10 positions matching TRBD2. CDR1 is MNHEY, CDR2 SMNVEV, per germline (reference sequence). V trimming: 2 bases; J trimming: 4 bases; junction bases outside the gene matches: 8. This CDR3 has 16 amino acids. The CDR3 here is CASSLSGRAGAYEQYF. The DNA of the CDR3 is TGTGCCAGCAGTTTAAGCGGGAGGGCCGGTGCTTACGAGCAGTACTTC.

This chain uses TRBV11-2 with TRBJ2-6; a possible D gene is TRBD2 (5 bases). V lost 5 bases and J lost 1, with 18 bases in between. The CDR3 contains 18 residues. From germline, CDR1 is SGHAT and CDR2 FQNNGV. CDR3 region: CASSPPSGGLSGANVLTF. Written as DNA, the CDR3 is TGTGCCAGCAGCCCCCCCAGCGGAGGATTATCTGGGGCCAACGTCCTGACTTTC.

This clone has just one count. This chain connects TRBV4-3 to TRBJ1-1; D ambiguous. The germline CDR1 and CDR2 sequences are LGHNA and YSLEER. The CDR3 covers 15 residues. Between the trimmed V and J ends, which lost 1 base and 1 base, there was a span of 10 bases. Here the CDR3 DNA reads TGCGCCAGCAGCCAAGCGGAGACGGCGAACACTGAAGCTTTCTTT. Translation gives CASSQAETANTEAFF.

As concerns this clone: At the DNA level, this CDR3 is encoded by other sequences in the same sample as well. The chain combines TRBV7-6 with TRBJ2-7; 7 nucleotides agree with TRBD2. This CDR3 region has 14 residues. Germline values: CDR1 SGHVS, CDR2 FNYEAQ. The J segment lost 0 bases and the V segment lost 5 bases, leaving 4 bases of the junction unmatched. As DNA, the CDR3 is TGTGCCAGCAGCCCCGGGACTACCTCCTACGAGCAGTACTTC. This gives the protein CASSPGTTSYEQYF.

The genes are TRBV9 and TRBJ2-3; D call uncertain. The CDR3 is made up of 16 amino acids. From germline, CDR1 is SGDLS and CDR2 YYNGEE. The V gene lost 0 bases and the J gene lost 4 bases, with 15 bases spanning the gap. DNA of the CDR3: TGTGCCAGCAGCGTAGTCGCTAACCCGGGCTCAGATACGCAGTATTTT. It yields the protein CASSVVANPGSDTQYF. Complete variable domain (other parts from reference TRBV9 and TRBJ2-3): DSGVTQTPKHLITATGQRVTLRCSPRSGDLSVYWYQQSLDQGLQFLIQYYNGEERAKGNILERFSAQQFPDLHSELNLSSLELGDSALYFCASSVVANPGSDTQYFGPGTRLTVL.

The CDR3 is CASSLYGVAGGADTQYF. CDR3 in DNA: TGTGCCAGCAGTCTTTACGGGGTGGCGGGAGGGGCAGATACGCAGTATTTT. This chain joins TRBV28 and TRBJ2-3; TRBD2 matches 9 bases. With 5 bases clipped from V and 4 bases from J, the junction kept 13 bases outside the gene matches. Germline values: CDR1 MDHEN, CDR2 SYDVKM. The CDR3 is 17 amino acids.

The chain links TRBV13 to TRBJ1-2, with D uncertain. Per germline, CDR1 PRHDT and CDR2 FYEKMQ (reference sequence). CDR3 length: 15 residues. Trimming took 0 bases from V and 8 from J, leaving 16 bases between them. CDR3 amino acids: CASSLGAVSIWGYTF. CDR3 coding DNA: TGTGCCAGCAGCTTAGGGGCAGTTAGTATTTGGGGCTACACCTTC.

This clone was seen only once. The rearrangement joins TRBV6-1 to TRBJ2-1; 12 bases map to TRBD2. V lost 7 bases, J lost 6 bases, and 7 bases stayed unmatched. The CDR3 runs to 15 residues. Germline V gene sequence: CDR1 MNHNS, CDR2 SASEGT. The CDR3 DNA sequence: TGTGCCAGCACAAGACTAGCGGGAGTGGGCAATGAGCAGTTCTTC. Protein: CASTRLAGVGNEQFF.

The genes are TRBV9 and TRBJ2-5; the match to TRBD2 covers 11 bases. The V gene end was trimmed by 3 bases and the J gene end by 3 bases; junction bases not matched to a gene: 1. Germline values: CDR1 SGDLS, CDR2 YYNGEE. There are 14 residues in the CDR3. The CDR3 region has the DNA TGTGCCAGCAGCGGTAGCGGGAGGGAAGAGACCCAGTACTTC. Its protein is CASSGSGREETQYF.

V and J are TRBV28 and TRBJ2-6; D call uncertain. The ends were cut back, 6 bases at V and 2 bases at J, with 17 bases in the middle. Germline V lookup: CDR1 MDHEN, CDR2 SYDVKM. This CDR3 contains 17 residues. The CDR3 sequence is CASSSLITPPGANVLTF. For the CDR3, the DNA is TGTGCCAGCAGCTCTCTCATAACTCCCCCTGGGGCCAACGTCCTGACTTTC.

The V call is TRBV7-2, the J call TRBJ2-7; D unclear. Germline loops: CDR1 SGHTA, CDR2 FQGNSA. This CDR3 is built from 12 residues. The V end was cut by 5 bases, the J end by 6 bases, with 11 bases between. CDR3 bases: TGTGCCAGCAGCGGTCGAGAGCTCGAGCAGTACTTC. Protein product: CASSGRELEQYF.

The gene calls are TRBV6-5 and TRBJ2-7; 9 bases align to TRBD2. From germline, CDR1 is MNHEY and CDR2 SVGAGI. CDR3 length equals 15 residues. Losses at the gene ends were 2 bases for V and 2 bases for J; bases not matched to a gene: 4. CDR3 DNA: TGTGCCAGCAGTTACCATAGCGGGAGTACCTACGAGCAGTACTTC. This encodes CASSYHSGSTYEQYF.

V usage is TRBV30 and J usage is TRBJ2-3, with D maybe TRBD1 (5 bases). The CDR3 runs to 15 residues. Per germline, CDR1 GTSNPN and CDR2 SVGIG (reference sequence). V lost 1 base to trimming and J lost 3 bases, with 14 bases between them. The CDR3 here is CAWSGRRGRTDTQYF. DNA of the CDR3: TGTGCCTGGAGTGGCCGAAGGGGCCGGACAGATACGCAGTATTTT.